This entry concerns a single T cell receptor (beta chain). Its cognate antigen has yet to be identified. Per-nucleotide qualities are absent, and no much larger clonotype sits a single base away. TCRbeta CDR3 regions were amplified from genomic DNA by means of the immunoSEQ Assay, a bias-controlled multiplex PCR. In the original analysis: The number of nucleated cells in each sample was estimated from the amplification of reference gene primers within the assay. To quantify the absolute abundance of each unique TCRbeta CDR3 rearrangement, sequence reads were collapsed and filtered. For each sample, productive Simpson clonality was calculated as the square root of Simpson's diversity index over productive rearrangements. TCRdb's version of the immuneACCESS table is confined to in-frame rearrangements and falls short of the full clone set. An unresolved V gene accounts for under half of the shortfall where checked; the remainder is of unknown origin. The DNA was the basis for D and trimming; V, J and clone size are from that table. The sample table lists more than 85,000 clones, roughly four fifths of them with a count of one. Clones ranked in the top ten supply 15% to 20% of the sample.

These data originate in a study of blood T cell repertoires in COVID-19 (dated by TCRdb to between 2020 and 2021). Describing the broader study: Samples covering the acute and convalescent phases of COVID-19 were provided by collaborators in the United States, Italy and Spain. Deeply sampled blood TCRbeta repertoires from subjects exposed to, actively infected with, or recovered from COVID-19 were included in the dataset. Where available, HLA class I and class II types were obtained from metadata supplied by the sample provider rather than from assay-based typing. The samples were drawn from two sources: the first 160 participants of the ongoing ImmuneRACE study, and 950 to 1,500 subjects contributed by 6 global collaborators. The prospective study material was composed of cDNA or gDNA derived from T cells, B-cell-depleted T cells, or PBMCs. A freely available public database, intended as a resource for researchers studying the immune response to SARS-CoV-2, is where the repertoires were released. A de-identified subject ID, COVID-19 status, age in years and sex were almost always included in the sample metadata. Study-wide findings and limitations: Clinical and demographic metadata were provided uncurated, with the amount varying by source and participant.

The collaborating institutions used their own protocols to collect whole blood in K2EDTA tubes. For TCRbeta analysis, collaborators shipped samples as frozen whole blood, isolated PBMCs, or DNA extracted from either of those sample types. Trimming takes 7 bases off V and 5 bases off J; junction bases not matched to a gene: 9. CDR1 and CDR2 were assigned from the germline V gene as SGHRS and YFSETQ. Including cysteine and phenylalanine, the CDR3 has 14 amino acids. Left in the record is the CDR3 DNA by itself, 42 bases read in frame from the first base. The chain is made from TRBV5-1 and TRBJ2-3, with TRBD2 identical over 8 junction bases. The TCR was taken from a woman aged 55-70 years with acute or convalescent COVID-19. Sequencing used peripheral blood. CDR3 protein: CASSGGSGGDTQYF. The sequence in DNA is TGCGCCAGCTCGGGGGGGAGCGGGGGAGATACGCAGTATTTT.